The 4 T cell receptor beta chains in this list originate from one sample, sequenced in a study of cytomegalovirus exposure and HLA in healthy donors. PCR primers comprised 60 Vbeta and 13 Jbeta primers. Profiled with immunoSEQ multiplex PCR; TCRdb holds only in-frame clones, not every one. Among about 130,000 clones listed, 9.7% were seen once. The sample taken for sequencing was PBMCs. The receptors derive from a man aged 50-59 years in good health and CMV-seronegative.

The CDR3 nucleotides read TGTGCCAGTAGTCCACGCGACAGGGGAGTACAGCCCCAGCATTTT. Protein sequence: CASSPRDRGVQPQHF. The V gene is TRBV19, the J gene TRBJ1-5; 8 bases map to TRBD1. The CDR3 is made up of 15 amino acids. From germline, CDR1 is LNHDA and CDR2 SQIVND (reference sequence). The J segment lost 7 bases and the V segment lost 5 bases, leaving 10 bases of the junction unmatched.

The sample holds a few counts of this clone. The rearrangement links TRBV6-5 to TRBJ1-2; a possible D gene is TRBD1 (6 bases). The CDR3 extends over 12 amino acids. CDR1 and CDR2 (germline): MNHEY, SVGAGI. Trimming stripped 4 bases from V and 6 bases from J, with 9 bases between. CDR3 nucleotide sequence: TGTGCCAGCAGTTCCAGGACAGATGGCTACACCTTC. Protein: CASSSRTDGYTF.

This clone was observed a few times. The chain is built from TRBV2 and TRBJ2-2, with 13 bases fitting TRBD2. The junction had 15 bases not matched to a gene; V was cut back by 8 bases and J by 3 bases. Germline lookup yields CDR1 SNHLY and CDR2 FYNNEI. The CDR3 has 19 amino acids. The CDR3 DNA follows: TGTGCCAGCTGGCCCCTGGGACTAGCGGGGAGAATGGACACCGGGGAGCTGTTTTTT. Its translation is CASWPLGLAGRMDTGELFF.

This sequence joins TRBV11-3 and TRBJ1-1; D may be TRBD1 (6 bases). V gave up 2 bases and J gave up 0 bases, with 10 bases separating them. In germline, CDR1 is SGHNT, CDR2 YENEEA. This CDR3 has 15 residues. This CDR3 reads CASSLYQGMNTEAFF. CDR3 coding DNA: TGTGCCAGCAGCTTATACCAGGGGATGAACACTGAAGCTTTCTTT.